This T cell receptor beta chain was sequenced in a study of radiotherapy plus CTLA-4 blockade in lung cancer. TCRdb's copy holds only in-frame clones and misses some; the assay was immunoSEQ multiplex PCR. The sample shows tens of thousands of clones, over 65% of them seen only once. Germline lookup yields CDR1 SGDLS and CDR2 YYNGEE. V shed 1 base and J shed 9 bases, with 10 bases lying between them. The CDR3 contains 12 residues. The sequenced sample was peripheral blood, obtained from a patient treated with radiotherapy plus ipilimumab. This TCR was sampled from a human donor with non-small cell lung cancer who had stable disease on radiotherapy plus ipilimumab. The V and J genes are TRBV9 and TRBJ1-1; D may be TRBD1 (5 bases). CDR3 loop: CASSVSGRQAFF. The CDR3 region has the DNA TGTGCCAGCAGCGTATCGGGACGCCAAGCTTTCTTT. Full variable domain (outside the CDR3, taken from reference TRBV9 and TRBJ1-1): DSGVTQTPKHLITATGQRVTLRCSPRSGDLSVYWYQQSLDQGLQFLIQYYNGEERAKGNILERFSAQQFPDLHSELNLSSLELGDSALYFCASSVSGRQAFFGQGTRLTVV.